Listed below are T cell receptor beta chains from one sample, sequenced in a study of blood T cell repertoires in COVID-19. The method was immunoSEQ multiplex PCR; TCRdb's version includes in-frame clones alone and lacks a portion of them. The data hold hundreds of thousands of clones, with approximately 84% observed a single time. The sample comprised peripheral blood. These TCRs come from a woman aged 25 to 39 who had recovered from COVID-19. CDR3s include the opening cysteine and the closing phenylalanine or tryptophan. Each record gives: J gene, V gene, D gene, clone size, CDR3 protein, CDR3 DNA. The D gene is left open where the match is weak. Clone size is stated in some rows and not others, as once, few, many or a class when expanded.

TRBJ2-5	TRBV12-2	-	-	CASRLAGDTLYQETQYF	TGTGCAAGTCGCTTAGCTGGGGACACCCTGTACCAAGAGACCCAGTACTTC
TRBJ1-2	TRBV6-2/TRBV6-3	-	few	CASSYSIKGIHYGYTF	TGTGCCAGCAGTTACTCGATTAAGGGGATACACTATGGCTACACCTTC
TRBJ1-5	TRBV5-8	-	-	CASSSRDKGNQPQHF	TGTGCCAGCAGCTCCCGGGACAAGGGCAATCAGCCCCAGCATTTT
TRBJ1-1	TRBV5-1	-	-	CASSLDGGSNTEAFF	TGCGCCAGCAGCTTGGACGGGGGTTCGAACACTGAAGCTTTCTTT
TRBJ1-1	TRBV7-2	TRBD1	-	CASSSGQGPTEAFF	TGTGCCAGCAGCTCGGGACAGGGACCCACTGAAGCTTTCTTT
TRBJ2-5	TRBV14	-	-	CASSRVRGQQETQYF	TGTGCCAGCAGCAGAGTCAGGGGTCAGCAAGAGACCCAGTACTTC
TRBJ2-2	TRBV6-2/TRBV6-3	-	-	CASSTRVWGELFF	TGTGCCAGCAGCACGAGGGTTTGGGGGGAGCTGTTTTTT
TRBJ1-2	TRBV19	-	-	CASSSGGVFRGYTF	TGTGCCAGTAGCTCCGGGGGGGTTTTCCGCGGCTACACCTTC
TRBJ2-1	TRBV7-3	TRBD2	-	CASSSGTSGIYEQFF	TGTGCCAGCAGCTCCGGGACTAGCGGGATCTATGAGCAGTTCTTC
TRBJ1-4	TRBV2	-	-	CASKGLGVALHF	TGTGCCAGCAAGGGTCTCGGGGTCGCTCTTCATTTT
TRBJ1-5	TRBV6-5	TRBD1	-	CASSTAGGSNQPQHF	TGTGCCAGCAGTACGGCAGGGGGCAGCAATCAGCCCCAGCATTTT